Each of the 19 T cell receptor beta chains below was sequenced from the same sample in a study of CXCR3-negative and CXCR3-positive naive CD8 T cells. Via 5' RACE with UMI labels, TRB cDNA libraries were prepared. Reprocessing the 5' RACE reads, TCRdb reports a single entry for every CDR3 protein and omits DNA. The clone table shows approximately 100,000 distinct CDR3 sequences, with the ten largest holding just over 0.35%. Study-level results: A higher hydrophobicity marked the TRB CDR3s of CXCR3-positive naive cells versus CXCR3-negative naive cells.

These TCRs' antigens remain unknown. The sequencing sample was made of naive CXCR3+ CD8+ T cells from blood. As to subset: CD45RO-CCR7+CD27+CD95- naive CD8+ T cells expressing CXCR3 (TNR3+). The receptor set was obtained from a human donor in good health. Some clones in this sample may be carry-over from other donors' samples.

This chain links TRBV28 with TRBJ2-7; as DNA is missing, the TRBD1 call by TCRdb cannot be tested. The CDR3 contains 15 residues. Germline V lookup: CDR1 MDHEN, CDR2 SYDVKM. The CDR3 sequence: CASSLMRTSTYEQYF. The full variable domain, with the rest looked up from reference TRBV28 and TRBJ2-7, is DVKVTQSSRYLVKRTGEKVFLECVQDMDHENMFWYRQDPGLGLRLIYFSYDVKMKEKGDIPEGYSVSREKKERFSLILESASTNQTSMYLCASSLMRTSTYEQYFGPGTRLTVT.

The chain carries TRBV3-1 and TRBJ2-7; TCRdb calls TRBD1, which cannot be checked without DNA. Germline CDR1 and CDR2: LGHDT and YNNKEL (reference sequence). The CDR3 spans 15 residues. The CDR3 here is CASSQDLQVSYEQYF.

CDR3: CSVEIKLGEQYF. The rearrangement joins TRBV29-1 to TRBJ2-7. The CDR3 runs 12 residues. Germline V gene data show CDR1 as SQVTM and CDR2 as ANQGSEA.

The rearrangement uses TRBV4-1 and TRBJ2-1; without DNA, the TCRdb call of TRBD1 cannot be checked. Germline CDR1 is MGHRA and CDR2 is YSYEKL. The CDR3 is 14 amino acids. The CDR3 spells CASSPMGPFDEQFF.

The CDR3 loop reads CATSRADNTQYF. The V and J genes are TRBV15 and TRBJ2-3. Germline values: CDR1 LNHNV, CDR2 YYDKDF (reference sequence). CDR3 length equals 12 residues.

V and J are TRBV28 and TRBJ2-3; the TCRdb call, TRBD2, lacks DNA for checking. Germline CDR1 reads MDHEN; CDR2 reads SYDVKM. The CDR3 loop spans 17 amino acids. CDR3 amino acids: CASSLLLAAPSTDTQYF.

The V and J genes are TRBV10-3 and TRBJ2-1; without DNA, the TCRdb call of TRBD1 cannot be checked. Germline-derived CDR1 and CDR2 are ENHRY and SYGVKD. This CDR3 is 13 amino acids long. The CDR3 is CAIGIRVYNEQFF.

The rearrangement links TRBV12-3 or TRBV12-4 to TRBJ2-5. This CDR3 has 14 residues. CDR3 sequence: CASSWVLSQETQYF.

This sequence joins TRBV7-8 and TRBJ2-1; TCRdb's D call, TRBD2, is unchecked because there is no DNA. Germline V gives CDR1 SGHVS, CDR2 FQNEAQ. The CDR3 totals 15 residues. CDR3 sequence reads: CASSWTSGGLNEQFF.

The chain carries TRBV6-5 and TRBJ2-2; the TRBD1 assignment by TCRdb is unverifiable without DNA. Germline V CDR1 and CDR2: MNHEY, SVGAGI. The CDR3 runs to 15 residues. The CDR3 spells CATAPLAALGGELFF.

The rearrangement links TRBV13 to TRBJ1-1; no DNA is available, so the TRBD1 call from TCRdb remains unchecked. The CDR3 loop spans 15 amino acids. CDR1 PRHDT and CDR2 FYEKMQ come from the germline V gene (reference sequence). CDR3 loop: CASNRLRGVSTEAFF.

This CDR3 is CASSRQRRGPNTEAFF. The rearrangement links TRBV25-1 to TRBJ1-1; TCRdb's assignment of TRBD1 cannot be checked, as there is no DNA. CDR1 is MGHDK, CDR2 SYGVNS, per germline. CDR3 length: 16 residues.

The chain combines TRBV12-3 or TRBV12-4 with TRBJ2-2; the D call of TRBD2 rests on TCRdb alone, since no DNA is present to check it. The CDR3 has 17 amino acids. The CDR3 protein is CASSLSWGSLDTGELFF.

The V gene is TRBV7-9, the J gene TRBJ2-5; TCRdb designates TRBD2, a call that cannot be tested without DNA. Germline CDR1 SEHNR, CDR2 FQNEAQ (reference sequence). The CDR3 spans 16 residues. CDR3 sequence: CASSQGLAGDGETQYF.

The chain uses TRBV27 and TRBJ2-7; TCRdb's assignment of TRBD1 cannot be checked, as there is no DNA. CDR3 length equals 14 residues. Germline loops: CDR1 MNHEY, CDR2 SMNVEV (reference sequence). CDR3 sequence: CASSLRGRTYEQYF.

The genes are TRBV3-1 and TRBJ2-3; TCRdb reports TRBD2, a call that lacks DNA to check it against. CDR1 is LGHDT, CDR2 YNNKEL, per germline (reference sequence). The CDR3 sequence is 17 residues long. CDR3 in amino acids: CASSQLRGPLSTDTQYF.

The rearrangement links TRBV28 to TRBJ2-1; lacking DNA, the TRBD1 call made by TCRdb goes unchecked. CDR1 is MDHEN, CDR2 SYDVKM, per germline. This CDR3 spans 15 amino acids. CDR3 region: CASRPDRGPYNEQFF. Combining the CDR3 with reference TRBV28 and TRBJ2-1 gives the whole variable domain DVKVTQSSRYLVKRTGEKVFLECVQDMDHENMFWYRQDPGLGLRLIYFSYDVKMKEKGDIPEGYSVSREKKERFSLILESASTNQTSMYLCASRPDRGPYNEQFFGPGTRLTVL.

The chain carries TRBV5-6 and TRBJ2-4; there is no DNA to check the TCRdb D call of TRBD2. CDR3 length equals 14 residues. The germline gives CDR1 SGHDT, CDR2 YYEEEE. CDR3 amino acids: CASSLGSQLNIQYF.

The CDR3 loop reads CASSYFSPASNSPLHF. The rearrangement links TRBV6-5 to TRBJ1-6; TCRdb designates TRBD1, a call that cannot be tested without DNA. CDR1 and CDR2 (germline): MNHEY, SVGAGI. The CDR3 contains 16 residues.